This T cell receptor (beta chain) was sequenced during a study of sequential checkpoint blockade in melanoma. Treatment: randomized to nivolumab then ipilimumab (arm A) or the reverse (arm B). Sorted cells were live CD3+CD8+, lacking CD19 and CD56, from PBMCs. Libraries were prepared by immunoSEQ multiplex PCR; TCRdb keeps only in-frame clonotypes and omits some of them. The sample consists of 15,000 to 20,000 clones, around 76% of them appearing once. This CDR3 comprises 13 residues. V was cut by 3 bases and J by 3 bases, with 9 bases left in between. Germline V gene data show CDR1 as MNHEY and CDR2 as SMNVEV (reference sequence).

This TCR came from a human donor with melanoma. The genes are TRBV27 and TRBJ2-7, with no clear D. The specimen was CD8+ T cells sorted from blood (inferred from file names), collected from a patient given nivolumab and ipilimumab in sequence. The CDR3 sequence: CASSFGSGYEQYF. CDR3 sequence (DNA): TGTGCCAGCAGTTTTGGATCGGGCTACGAGCAGTACTTC.